These 20 T cell receptor beta chains were all obtained from the same sample, sequenced in a study of cytomegalovirus exposure and HLA in healthy donors (dated by TCRdb to 2017 to 2019). Libraries came from the immunoSEQ multiplex PCR assay. For the multiplex PCR, a mixture combining 60 forward primers for TCR Vbeta segments and 13 reverse primers for TCR Jbeta segments was used. Imported from immuneACCESS, the table was reduced by TCRdb to in-frame sequences with V and J called. These copies leave out some clones; in studies compared against another copy, an unresolved V gene accounts for under half, and the cause of the remainder is not known. Within this sample are over 65,000 clones, with around 79% of them counted one time only. 13% of the sample goes to the ten largest clones. Specimen: PBMCs. Receptor source: a human donor in good health.

This clone was recorded at least ten times. This chain uses TRBV5-1 with TRBJ2-2; D is perhaps TRBD1 (7 bases). CDR3 length equals 17 residues. V shed 2 bases and J shed 0 bases, with 14 bases lying between them. CDR1 and CDR2 (germline): SGHRS, YFSETQ. The CDR3 nucleotides are TGCGCCAGCAGCTTAATGACAGGGAGGACGAACACCGGGGAGCTGTTTTTT. It specifies CASSLMTGRTNTGELFF.

The rearrangement joins TRBV2 to TRBJ2-2, with no clear D. V was cut by 7 bases and J by 1 base, with 10 bases left in between. Germline V gene sequence: CDR1 SNHLY, CDR2 FYNNEI. There are 14 residues in the CDR3. The CDR3 sequence: CASTRLENTGELFF. In DNA form, the CDR3 reads TGTGCCAGCACTAGACTGGAGAACACCGGGGAGCTGTTTTTT.

This clone has a single count. The chain carries TRBV2 and TRBJ1-5, with D unresolved. Germline lookup yields CDR1 SNHLY and CDR2 FYNNEI. The CDR3 sequence is 12 residues long. V was pared by 3 bases and J by 9 bases, with 9 bases between. The DNA of the CDR3 is TGTGCCAGCAGTGATCTAGGTAGGCCCCAGCATTTT. Translation gives CASSDLGRPQHF.

The rearrangement joins TRBV29-1 to TRBJ1-4; weak D call: TRBD1 (6 bases). The CDR3 is 13 amino acids. Germline V gives CDR1 SQVTM, CDR2 ANQGSEA. V was cut by 5 bases and J by 7 bases, with 14 bases left in between. The CDR3 region has the DNA TGCAGCGTTCTGACAGGAAAGGTTGAAAAACTGTTTTTT. This codes for CSVLTGKVEKLFF. The whole variable domain, remainder taken from reference TRBV29-1 and TRBJ1-4, is SAVISQKPSRDICQRGTSLTIQCQVDSQVTMMFWYRQQPGQSLTLIATANQGSEATYESGFVIDKFPISRPNLTFSTLTVSNMSPEDSSIYLCSVLTGKVEKLFFGSGTQLSVL.

The gene calls are TRBV27 and TRBJ2-1; a weak D match, TRBD2 (6 bases). In germline, CDR1 is MNHEY, CDR2 SMNVEV (reference sequence). V gave up 10 bases and J gave up 4 bases, with 23 bases separating them. The CDR3 sequence is 16 residues long. CDR3 in DNA: TGTGCCAACCGGTTCCGAATAAGGGGAGGATACAATGAGCAGTTCTTC. It encodes CANRFRIRGGYNEQFF.

The chain is built from TRBV7-2 and TRBJ1-2; possible D gene TRBD1, 5 bases. CDR3 length: 12 amino acids. Germline assignment: CDR1 SGHTA and CDR2 FQGNSA. The germline V and J ends were trimmed by 4 bases and 6 bases, with 9 bases remaining between them. In DNA form, the CDR3 reads TGTGCCAGCAGCTACAGGTCCAATGGCTACACCTTC. Amino acid sequence: CASSYRSNGYTF. The entire variable domain, with the rest obtained from reference TRBV7-2 and TRBJ1-2, is as follows: GAGVSQSPSNKVTEKGKDVELRCDPISGHTALYWYRQSLGQGLEFLIYFQGNSAPDKSGLPSDRFSAERTGGSVSTLTIQRTQQEDSAVYLCASSYRSNGYTFGSGTRLTVV.

V and J are TRBV6-5 and TRBJ1-5; 11 nucleotides align to TRBD1. There are 15 residues in the CDR3. J lost 7 bases, V lost 4 bases, and 6 bases had no gene match. Per germline, CDR1 MNHEY and CDR2 SVGAGI. The CDR3 coding sequence is TGTGCCAGCAGTTCGGACAGGGGGCTGGGACAGCCCCAGCATTTT. Its translation: CASSSDRGLGQPQHF.

The rearrangement uses TRBV15 and TRBJ2-2, with D uncertain. The V gene's germline CDR1 is LNHNV and CDR2 YYDKDF (reference sequence). This CDR3 is 16 amino acids long. Trimming removed 0 bases from V and 1 base from J, with 9 bases in between. The CDR3, as DNA: TGTGCCACCAGCAGAGATGAGCCTCAGAACACCGGGGAGCTGTTTTTT. Amino acids: CATSRDEPQNTGELFF.

This chain uses TRBV6-1 with TRBJ1-3; TRBD1 matches 7 bases. The CDR3 covers 16 residues. The ends lost 4 bases at V and 1 base at J; junction bases unmatched: 7. The germline CDR1 and CDR2 sequences are MNHNS and SASEGT. CDR3 region: CASSVRQGGSGNTIYF. The CDR3, as DNA: TGTGCCAGCAGTGTCCGACAGGGAGGATCTGGAAACACCATATATTTT.

This chain connects TRBV19 to TRBJ2-7, with TRBD1 matching 8 bases. CDR3 length: 11 amino acids. Trimming took 6 bases from V and 7 from J; bases not matched to a gene: 2. CDR1 is LNHDA and CDR2 is SQIVND in the germline V gene (reference sequence). CDR3 bases: TGTGCCAGTAGCGACAGGGGAGAGCAGTACTTC. Residues: CASSDRGEQYF.

DNA of the CDR3: TGTGCCAGCAGCTTAACCGGGGGGAACACTGAAGCTTTCTTT. Protein sequence: CASSLTGGNTEAFF. The chain joins TRBV7-2 to TRBJ1-1; D is perhaps TRBD1 (5 bases). In germline, CDR1 is SGHTA, CDR2 FQGNSA. Between the trimmed V and J ends, which lost 2 bases and 1 base, there was a span of 8 bases. The CDR3 covers 14 residues.

This clone was counted only a few times. The chain combines TRBV5-5 with TRBJ1-3, with D tentatively TRBD1 (5 bases). CDR1 is SGHKS and CDR2 is YYEKEE in the germline V gene (reference sequence). Trimming removed 4 bases from V and 3 bases from J, with 17 bases in between. The CDR3 has 16 amino acids. The CDR3 protein is CASSLNGGSGGNTIYF. CDR3 sequence (DNA): TGTGCCAGCAGCCTCAATGGGGGGTCGGGTGGAAACACCATATATTTT.

This CDR3 is CASRTRTDTQYF. The CDR3 DNA is TGTGCCAGCAGGACGAGGACAGATACGCAGTATTTT. The chain recombines TRBV6-6 with TRBJ2-3; D ambiguous. The CDR3 consists of 12 residues. Looked up from germline, CDR1 is MNHNY and CDR2 is SVGAGI (reference sequence). With 6 bases removed from V and 3 bases from J, the gap between germline ends came to 7 bases.

This clone was picked up a small number of times. The chain joins TRBV6-5 to TRBJ2-1; 8 positions agree with TRBD1. Germline loops: CDR1 MNHEY, CDR2 SVGAGI. The CDR3 spans 14 residues. J gave up 4 bases and V 6 bases, and 5 bases lay outside the gene matches. The CDR3, as DNA: TGTGCCAGCAGCAGACAGGGGCCTTACAATGAGCAGTTCTTC. Translated: CASSRQGPYNEQFF.

The rearrangement links TRBV27 to TRBJ2-1; the match to TRBD1 covers 10 bases. Unmatched junction bases numbered 14, after V lost 5 bases and J lost 4 bases. The CDR3 sequence is 18 residues long. Germline CDR1 reads MNHEY; CDR2 reads SMNVEV (reference sequence). DNA for the CDR3: TGTGCCAGCAGTCTCTCCGCTCCGGGACAGGGGAATTACAATGAGCAGTTCTTC. Its protein product is CASSLSAPGQGNYNEQFF.

CDR3 loop: CASSLPPSGTGFVYF. The CDR3, as DNA: TGTGCCAGCAGCTTGCCCCCATCCGGGACAGGGTTTGTGTACTTC. The chain links TRBV5-5 to TRBJ2-7; 9 bases agree with TRBD1. This CDR3 comprises 15 residues. Germline V lookup: CDR1 SGHKS, CDR2 YYEKEE (reference sequence). The trim removed 1 base at V and 12 bases at J, leaving 14 bases unmatched.

The V and J genes are TRBV19 and TRBJ2-7; 10 bases are shared with TRBD1. The CDR3 is 13 amino acids. CDR1 LNHDA and CDR2 SQIVND come from the germline V gene (reference sequence). V gave up 4 bases and J gave up 7 bases; unmatched junction bases: 4. The CDR3 spells CASSTTGGWEQYF. The DNA of the CDR3 is TGTGCCAGTAGTACGACAGGGGGCTGGGAGCAGTACTTC.

The V and J genes are TRBV4-3 and TRBJ2-5; 7 nucleotides agree with TRBD1. The CDR3 sequence is 16 residues long. V gave up 4 bases and J gave up 1 base; unmatched junction bases: 9. Germline CDR1 and CDR2: LGHNA and YSLEER. This CDR3 reads CASSRLTGTSQETQYF. The CDR3 region has the DNA TGCGCCAGCAGCCGCTTGACAGGGACCTCCCAAGAGACCCAGTACTTC.

The chain links TRBV18 to TRBJ2-7; 12 bases are a match to TRBD1. Trimming removed 4 bases from V and 6 bases from J; junction bases left unmatched: 7. Germline assignment: CDR1 KGHSH and CDR2 LQKENI. The length of the CDR3 is 15 residues. Here the CDR3 reads CASSLTGQGASEQYF. As DNA, the CDR3 is TGTGCCAGCTCACTAACGGGACAGGGGGCGAGCGAGCAGTACTTC.

The chain is built from TRBV29-1 and TRBJ2-7, with D maybe TRBD1 (6 bases). The germline gives CDR1 SQVTM, CDR2 ANQGSEA. Trimming cost V 4 bases and J 2 bases, with 6 bases left between them. The CDR3 extends over 11 amino acids. The DNA of the CDR3 is TGCAGCGTTGGGGGGCCCTACGAGCAGTACTTC. Protein sequence: CSVGGPYEQYF.